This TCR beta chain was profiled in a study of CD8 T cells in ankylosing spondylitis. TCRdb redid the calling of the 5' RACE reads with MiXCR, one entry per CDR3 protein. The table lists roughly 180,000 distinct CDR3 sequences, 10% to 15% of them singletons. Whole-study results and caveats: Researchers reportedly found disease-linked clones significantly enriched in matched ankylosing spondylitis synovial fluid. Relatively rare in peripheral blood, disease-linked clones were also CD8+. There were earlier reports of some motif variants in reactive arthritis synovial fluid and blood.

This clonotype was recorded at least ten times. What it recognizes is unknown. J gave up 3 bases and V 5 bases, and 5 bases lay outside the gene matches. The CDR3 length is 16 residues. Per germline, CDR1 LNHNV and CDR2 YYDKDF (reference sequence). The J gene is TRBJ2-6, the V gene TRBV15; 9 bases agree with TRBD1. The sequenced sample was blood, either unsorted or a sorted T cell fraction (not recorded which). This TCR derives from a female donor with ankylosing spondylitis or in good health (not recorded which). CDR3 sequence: CATSGDRADGANVLTF. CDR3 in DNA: TGTGCCACCAGCGGGGACAGGGCTGATGGGGCCAACGTCCTGACTTTC.